This TCR beta chain was identified during a study of identical twins. Each cDNA held unique molecular identifiers, and template switching gave it a universal primer site. One entry per CDR3 protein results from TCRdb running MiXCR on the 5' RACE reads. The repertoire holds about 890,000 distinct CDR3 sequences, with more than 9% as singletons. Each donor (without exception) was a healthy Caucasian. Points from the study as a whole: Fewer insertions marked abundant cord blood beta clonotypes; young adult naive trended weakly, memory not at all. Zero-insertion analyses were open to partial confounding by invariant MAIT and iNKT cells.

Concerning this clonotype: Its target is not known.

The germline V and J ends were trimmed by 1 base and 2 bases, with 12 bases remaining between them. Looked up from germline, CDR1 is SEHNR and CDR2 is FQNEAQ (reference sequence). The CDR3 length is 16 residues. A further study also used this sample, focusing on yellow fever vaccine responses in identical twins.

This chain joins TRBV7-9 and TRBJ2-1; D is possibly TRBD1 (5 bases). Material: PBMCs. This clonotype was sampled from a woman aged 18-29 years in good health. The DNA for the CDR3 is TGTGCCAGCAGCTTAGTACCAGGGAACCCCTACAATGAGCAGTTCTTC. Its protein is CASSLVPGNPYNEQFF.